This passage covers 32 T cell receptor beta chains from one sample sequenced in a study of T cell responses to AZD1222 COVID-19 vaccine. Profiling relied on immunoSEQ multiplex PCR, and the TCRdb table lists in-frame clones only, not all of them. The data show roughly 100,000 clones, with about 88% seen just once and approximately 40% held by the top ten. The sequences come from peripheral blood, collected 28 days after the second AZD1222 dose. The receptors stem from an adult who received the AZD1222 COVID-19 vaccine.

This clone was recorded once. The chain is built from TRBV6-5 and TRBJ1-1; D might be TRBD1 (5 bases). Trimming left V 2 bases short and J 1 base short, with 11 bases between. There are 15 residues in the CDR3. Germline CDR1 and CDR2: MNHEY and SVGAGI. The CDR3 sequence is CASSYGGGKNTEAFF. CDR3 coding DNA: TGTGCCAGCAGTTACGGGGGAGGCAAGAACACTGAAGCTTTCTTT.

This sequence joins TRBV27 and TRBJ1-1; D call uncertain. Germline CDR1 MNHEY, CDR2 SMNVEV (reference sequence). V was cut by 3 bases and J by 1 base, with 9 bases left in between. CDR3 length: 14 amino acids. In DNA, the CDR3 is TGTGCCAGCAGTTTTACGGTGAGGAACACTGAAGCTTTCTTT. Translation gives CASSFTVRNTEAFF.

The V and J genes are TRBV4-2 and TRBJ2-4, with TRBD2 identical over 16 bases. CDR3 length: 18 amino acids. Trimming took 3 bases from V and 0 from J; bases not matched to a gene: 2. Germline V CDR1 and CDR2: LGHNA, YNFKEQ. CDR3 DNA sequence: TGTGCCAGCAGCCAGGGGACTAGCGGGAGGGAAGCCAAAAACATTCAGTACTTC. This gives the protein CASSQGTSGREAKNIQYF.

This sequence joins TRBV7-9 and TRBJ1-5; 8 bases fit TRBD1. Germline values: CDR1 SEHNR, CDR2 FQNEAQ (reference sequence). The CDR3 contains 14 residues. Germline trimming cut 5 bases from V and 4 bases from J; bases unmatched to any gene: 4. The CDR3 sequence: CASSKTGDNQPQHF. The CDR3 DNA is TGTGCCAGCAGCAAGACAGGGGATAATCAGCCCCAGCATTTT.

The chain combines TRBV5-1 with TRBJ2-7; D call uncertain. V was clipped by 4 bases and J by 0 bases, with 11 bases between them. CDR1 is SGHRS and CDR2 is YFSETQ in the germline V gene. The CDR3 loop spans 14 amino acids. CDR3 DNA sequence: TGCGCCAGCAGCCCCCGTGGTGGCTCCTACGAGCAGTACTTC. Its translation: CASSPRGGSYEQYF.

This CDR3 is CATSRGQGGEKLFF. For the CDR3, the DNA is TGTGCCACCAGCAGAGGGCAGGGAGGCGAAAAACTGTTTTTT. The chain has TRBV15 and TRBJ1-4; D is possibly TRBD1 (5 bases). The germline V gene has CDR1 LNHNV and CDR2 YYDKDF (reference sequence). The V and J ends lost 1 base and 8 bases respectively, with 11 bases between them. The CDR3 extends over 14 amino acids. The whole variable domain, filled in from reference TRBV15 and TRBJ1-4, reads DAMVIQNPRYQVTQFGKPVTLSCSQTLNHNVMYWYQQKSSQAPKLLFHYYDKDFNNEADTPDNFQSRRPNTSFCFLDIRSPGLGDTAMYLCATSRGQGGEKLFFGSGTQLSVL.

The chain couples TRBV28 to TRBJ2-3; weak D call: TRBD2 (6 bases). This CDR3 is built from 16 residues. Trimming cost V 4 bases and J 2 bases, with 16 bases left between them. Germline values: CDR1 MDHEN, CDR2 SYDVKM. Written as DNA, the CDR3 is TGTGCCAGCAGTTCACCCTGGCGGGATAACACAGATACGCAGTATTTT. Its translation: CASSSPWRDNTDTQYF.

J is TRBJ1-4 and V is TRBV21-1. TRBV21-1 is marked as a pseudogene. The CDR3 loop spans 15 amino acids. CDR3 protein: CASIPKGGRNEKLFF. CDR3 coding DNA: TGTGCCAGCATTCCTAAAGGGGGGCGGAATGAAAAACTGTTTTTT.

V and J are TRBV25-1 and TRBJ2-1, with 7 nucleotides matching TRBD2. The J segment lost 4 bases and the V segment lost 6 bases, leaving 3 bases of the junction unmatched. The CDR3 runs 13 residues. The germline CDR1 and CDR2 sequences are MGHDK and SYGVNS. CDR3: CASRPAGYNEQFF. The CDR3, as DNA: TGTGCCAGCAGGCCAGCGGGGTACAATGAGCAGTTCTTC.

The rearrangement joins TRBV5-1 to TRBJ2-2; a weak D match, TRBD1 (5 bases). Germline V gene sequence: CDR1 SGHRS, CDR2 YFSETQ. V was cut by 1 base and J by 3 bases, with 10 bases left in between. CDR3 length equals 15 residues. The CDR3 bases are TGCGCCAGCAGCTTGCGGACATCTTACACCGGGGAGCTGTTTTTT. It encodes CASSLRTSYTGELFF.

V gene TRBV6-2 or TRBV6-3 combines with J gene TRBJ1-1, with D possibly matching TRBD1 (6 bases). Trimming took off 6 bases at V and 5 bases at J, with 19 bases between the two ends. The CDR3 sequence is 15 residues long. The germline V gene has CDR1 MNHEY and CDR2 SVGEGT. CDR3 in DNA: TGTGCCAGCAGCTCTCCCATGGGGGGCAATACTGAAGCTTTCTTT. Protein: CASSSPMGGNTEAFF.

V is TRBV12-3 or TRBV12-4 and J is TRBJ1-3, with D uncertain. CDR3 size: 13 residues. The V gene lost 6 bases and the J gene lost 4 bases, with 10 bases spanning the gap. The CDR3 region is CASRQTPGNTIYF. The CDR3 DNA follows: TGTGCCAGCAGACAGACACCCGGAAACACCATATATTTT.

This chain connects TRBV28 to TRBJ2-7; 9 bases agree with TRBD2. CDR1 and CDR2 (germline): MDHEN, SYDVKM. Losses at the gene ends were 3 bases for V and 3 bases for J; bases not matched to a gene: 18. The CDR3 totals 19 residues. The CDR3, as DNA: TGTGCCAGCAGTTTTCCCACAGGTCCCGGCGCTAGCGGGAACTACGAGCAGTACTTC. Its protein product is CASSFPTGPGASGNYEQYF. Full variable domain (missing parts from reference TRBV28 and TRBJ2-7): DVKVTQSSRYLVKRTGEKVFLECVQDMDHENMFWYRQDPGLGLRLIYFSYDVKMKEKGDIPEGYSVSREKKERFSLILESASTNQTSMYLCASSFPTGPGASGNYEQYFGPGTRLTVT.

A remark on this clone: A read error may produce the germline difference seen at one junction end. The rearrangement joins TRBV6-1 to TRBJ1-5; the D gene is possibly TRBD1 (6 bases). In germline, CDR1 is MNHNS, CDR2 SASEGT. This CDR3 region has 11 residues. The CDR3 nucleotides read TGTGCCAGCAGTGACGGACAGCTTAGGGATTTT. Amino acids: CASSDGQLRDF.

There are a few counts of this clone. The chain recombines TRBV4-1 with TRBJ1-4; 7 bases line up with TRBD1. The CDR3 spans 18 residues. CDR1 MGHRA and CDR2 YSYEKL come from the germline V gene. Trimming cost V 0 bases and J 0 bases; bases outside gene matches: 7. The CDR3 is CASSQDSRQGATNEKLFF. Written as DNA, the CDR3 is TGCGCCAGCAGCCAAGATTCGAGGCAGGGGGCAACTAATGAAAAACTGTTTTTT.

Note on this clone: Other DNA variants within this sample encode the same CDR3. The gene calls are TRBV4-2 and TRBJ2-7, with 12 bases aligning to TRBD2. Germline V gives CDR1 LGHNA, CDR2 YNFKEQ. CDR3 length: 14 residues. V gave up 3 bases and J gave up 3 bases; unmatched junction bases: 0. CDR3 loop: CASSQGLAGYEQYF. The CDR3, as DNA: TGTGCCAGCAGCCAGGGACTAGCGGGCTACGAGCAGTACTTC.

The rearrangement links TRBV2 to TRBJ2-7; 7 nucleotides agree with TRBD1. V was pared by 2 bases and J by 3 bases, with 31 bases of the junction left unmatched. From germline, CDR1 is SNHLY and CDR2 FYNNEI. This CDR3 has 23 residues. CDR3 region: CASSERGLSLSRVLSGINYEQYF. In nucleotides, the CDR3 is TGTGCCAGCAGTGAAAGGGGGCTAAGTCTTTCCAGGGTCCTAAGCGGCATCAACTACGAGCAGTACTTC.

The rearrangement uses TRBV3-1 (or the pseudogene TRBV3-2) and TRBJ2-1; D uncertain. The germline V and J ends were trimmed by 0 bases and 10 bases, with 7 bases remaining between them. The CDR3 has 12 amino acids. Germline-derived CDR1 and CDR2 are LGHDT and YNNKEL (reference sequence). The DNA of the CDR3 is TGTGCCAGCAGCCAAGATCTGGGGGAGCAGTTCTTC. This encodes CASSQDLGEQFF.

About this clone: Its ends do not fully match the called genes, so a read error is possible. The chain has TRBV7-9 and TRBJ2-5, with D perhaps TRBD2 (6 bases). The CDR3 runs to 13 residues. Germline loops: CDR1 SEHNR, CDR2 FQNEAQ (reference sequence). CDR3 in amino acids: CVSSLGAGETQYF. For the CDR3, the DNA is TGTGTCAGCAGTTTAGGGGCGGGGGAGACCCAGTACTTC. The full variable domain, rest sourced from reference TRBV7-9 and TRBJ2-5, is DTGVSQNPRHKITKRGQNVTFRCDPISEHNRLYWYRQTLGQGPEFLTYFQNEAQLEKSRLLSDRFSAERPKGSFSTLEIQRTEQGDSAMYLCVSSLGAGETQYFGPGTRLLVL.

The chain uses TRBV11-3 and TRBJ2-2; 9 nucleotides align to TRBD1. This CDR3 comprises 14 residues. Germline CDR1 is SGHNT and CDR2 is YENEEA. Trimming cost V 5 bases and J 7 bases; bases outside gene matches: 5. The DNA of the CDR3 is TGTGCCAGCAGCCGGGACAGGGTGGTCGGGGAGCTGTTTTTT. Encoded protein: CASSRDRVVGELFF.

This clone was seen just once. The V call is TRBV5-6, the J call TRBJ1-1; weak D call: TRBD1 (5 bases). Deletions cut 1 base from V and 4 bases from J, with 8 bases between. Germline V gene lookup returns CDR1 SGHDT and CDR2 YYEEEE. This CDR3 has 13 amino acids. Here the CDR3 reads CASSLRDLTEAFF. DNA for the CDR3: TGTGCCAGCAGCTTGCGGGACCTCACTGAAGCTTTCTTT.

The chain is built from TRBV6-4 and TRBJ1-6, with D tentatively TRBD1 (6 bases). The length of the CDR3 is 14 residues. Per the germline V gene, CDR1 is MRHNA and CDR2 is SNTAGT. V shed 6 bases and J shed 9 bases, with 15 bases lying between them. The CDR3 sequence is CASSTGGLSSPLHF. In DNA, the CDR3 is TGTGCCAGCAGCACCGGGGGCCTGAGTTCACCCCTCCACTTT.

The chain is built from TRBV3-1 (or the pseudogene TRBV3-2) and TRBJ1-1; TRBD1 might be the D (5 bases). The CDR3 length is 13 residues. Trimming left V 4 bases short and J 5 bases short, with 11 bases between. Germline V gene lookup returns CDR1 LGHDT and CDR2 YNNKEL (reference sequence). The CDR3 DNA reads TGTGCCAGCAGCCGGATGGGGGGAACTGAAGCTTTCTTT. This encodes CASSRMGGTEAFF.

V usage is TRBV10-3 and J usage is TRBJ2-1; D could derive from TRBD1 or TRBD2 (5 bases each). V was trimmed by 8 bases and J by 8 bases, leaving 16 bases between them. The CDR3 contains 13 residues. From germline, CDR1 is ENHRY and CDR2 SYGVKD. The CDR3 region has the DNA TGTGCCATCGGGACCCACCTCGACGATGAGCAGTTCTTC. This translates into CAIGTHLDDEQFF.

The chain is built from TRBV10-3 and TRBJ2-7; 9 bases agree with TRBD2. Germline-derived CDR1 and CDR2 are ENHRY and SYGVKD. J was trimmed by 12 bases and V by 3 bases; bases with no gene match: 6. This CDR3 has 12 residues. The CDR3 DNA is TGTGCCATCAGTGATAGTAGTAGCGGGAGGTACTTC. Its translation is CAISDSSSGRYF.

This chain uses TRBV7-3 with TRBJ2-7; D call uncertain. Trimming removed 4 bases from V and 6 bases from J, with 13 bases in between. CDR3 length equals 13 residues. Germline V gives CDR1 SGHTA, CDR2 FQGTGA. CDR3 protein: CASSSPPGIEQYF. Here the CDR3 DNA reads TGTGCCAGCAGCTCCCCTCCTGGAATCGAGCAGTACTTC.

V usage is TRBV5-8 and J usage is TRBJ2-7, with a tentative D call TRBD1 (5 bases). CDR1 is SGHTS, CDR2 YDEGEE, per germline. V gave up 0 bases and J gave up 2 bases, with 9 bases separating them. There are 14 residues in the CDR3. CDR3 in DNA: TGTGCCAGCAGCTTGGGACAGCTAGCCTACGAGCAGTACTTC. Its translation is CASSLGQLAYEQYF.

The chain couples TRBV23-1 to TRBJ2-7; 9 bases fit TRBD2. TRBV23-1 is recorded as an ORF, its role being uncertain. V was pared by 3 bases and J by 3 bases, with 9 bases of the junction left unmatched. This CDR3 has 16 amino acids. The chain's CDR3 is CASSHSPGLACYEQYF. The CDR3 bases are TGCGCCAGCAGTCATTCGCCGGGACTAGCCTGCTACGAGCAGTACTTC.

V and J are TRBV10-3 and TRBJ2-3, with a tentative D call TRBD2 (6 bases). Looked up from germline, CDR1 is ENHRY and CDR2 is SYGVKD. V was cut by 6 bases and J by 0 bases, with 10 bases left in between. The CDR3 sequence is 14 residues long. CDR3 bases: TGTGCCATCAGCCCCGGGGGTAGCACAGATACGCAGTATTTT. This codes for CAISPGGSTDTQYF.

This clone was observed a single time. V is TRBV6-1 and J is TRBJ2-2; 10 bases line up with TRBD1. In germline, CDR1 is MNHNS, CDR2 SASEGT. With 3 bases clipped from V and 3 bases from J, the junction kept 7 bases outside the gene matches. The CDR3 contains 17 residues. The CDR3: CASSDPRDRGDTGELFF. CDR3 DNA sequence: TGTGCCAGCAGTGACCCTAGGGACAGGGGTGACACCGGGGAGCTGTTTTTT.

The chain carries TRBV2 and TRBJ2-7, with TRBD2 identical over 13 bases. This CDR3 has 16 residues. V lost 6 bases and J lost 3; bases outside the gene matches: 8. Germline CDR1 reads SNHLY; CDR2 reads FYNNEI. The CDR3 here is CASRGTSGKVFYEQYF. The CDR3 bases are TGTGCCAGCAGGGGGACTAGCGGGAAGGTCTTCTACGAGCAGTACTTC.

In DNA form, the CDR3 reads TGTGCCAGCTCACCAGTAGCGGGAGCGGCAGATACGCAGTATTTT. Translated, it gives CASSPVAGAADTQYF. This chain joins TRBV18 and TRBJ2-3, with 9 bases that match TRBD2. The CDR3 sequence is 15 residues long. The junction had 4 bases not matched to a gene; V was cut back by 2 bases and J by 4 bases. CDR1 is KGHSH, CDR2 LQKENI, per germline. Full variable domain (outside the CDR3, taken from reference TRBV18 and TRBJ2-3): NAGVMQNPRHLVRRRGQEARLRCSPMKGHSHVYWYRQLPEEGLKFMVYLQKENIIDESGMPKERFSAEFPKEGPSILRIQQVVRGDSAAYFCASSPVAGAADTQYFGPGTRLTVL.